This TCR beta chain was identified in a study of human T cells and chemical hapten exposure (dated by TCRdb to about 2021). About the investigation overall: For sensitization, 2% DPC in acetone was applied to an approximately 2 cm by approximately 2 cm area of upper inner arm skin. This study followed changes in the peripheral blood TCR repertoire in vivo during primary and secondary sensitization of alopecia patients to the hapten diphenylcyclopropenone (DPC). Patients additionally received weekly therapeutic DPC doses to the scalp throughout the roughly 25-week study period. Patch testing on the upper back used Finn chambers containing 0.01% DPC, with scoring done after 6 days according to International Contact Dermatitis Research Group standards. Blood for TCR sequencing was provided by twenty-nine alopecia patients at one to four time points (pre-sensitization, 2, 6 and 24 weeks). The patient cohort, mostly female, included alopecia areata with under or over 50% scalp involvement, alopecia totalis and alopecia universalis. Libraries were combined into a pool for sequencing, and differences in TCR yield between samples came mainly from small differences in library volumes within the pool. Patient blood was sampled pre-sensitization (week 0) and at 2, 6 and about 24 weeks after DPC sensitization. The full study reports these points: All patients had alopecia, a presumed autoimmune disease, so their immune response might differ from that of healthy individuals. After repeated subsampling, the strength of the expansion versus patch-test correlation and the threshold at which it became significant changed. A positive correlation was found between the number of PT1 expanded TCRs and patch test score, with significance reached at thresholds 8, 16 and 32 but not 4. Expanded TCRs formed significantly more large CDR3 similarity clusters than pre-sensitization or healthy control sets, consistent with antigen-driven responses. No change with DPC sensitization was found in the number of TCRs above 1 in 1000 frequency, and no evidence of global repertoire structure alterations was found.

The library was built by means of RACE. TCRdb lists the instrument as NextSeq 500. During library preparation, unique molecular identifiers were attached to individual cDNA molecules so that TCRs could be counted in a quantitative, reproducible way. Each blood RNA sample was used to sequence both TCR alpha and TCR beta chains. In the authors' own workflow: A median of about 100,000 TCRs per sample was observed, with a range of about 20,000 to 700,000. The Decombinator software suite was used to annotate the V, J and CDR3 of the TCR reads. For the PS versus PT1 abundance plots, all samples were subsampled to the same number of TCRs (28,000). TCRs were defined as expanded if absent before sensitization and observed at least eight times at the 2-week time point. TCRdb redid the processing of the public reads, applying fastp at Q25 and MiXCR, and retained in-frame beta chains. Each record represents a unique CDR3 protein, reported with the most common genes and DNA among its rows. TCRdb assigned the V and J calls; the authors' analysis was not used. The sample includes tens of thousands of distinct CDR3 sequences, with around 3% observed a single time. The top ten constitute about 7.4% of the sample.

This clonotype was seen ten or more times. What this receptor recognizes is not known. No much larger clone is present one base from it, and per-base qualities are unavailable. From the cysteine up to the phenylalanine, the CDR3 has a length of 15 residues. Only the CDR3 region is kept as DNA, spanning 45 bases read in frame from base 1. Ends trimmed: V by 4 bases, J by 5 bases; bases unmatched to a gene: 7. CDR1 is given as LGHNA and CDR2 as YNFKEQ, both from the germline V gene. In light of the paper, this sample's time point label describes: patch test 2, 6 weeks after DPC sensitization. The treatment or condition label, read with the paper, signifies: therapeutic diphenylcyclopropenone sensitization with weekly scalp DPC. At each patch-test visit, blood was drawn before the patch test was applied. Patients were considered eligible if aged 18 to 70, diagnosed with alopecia and deemed suitable for DPC therapy, and patients were excluded if pregnant. Total RNA was extracted from unfractionated whole blood that had been collected in Tempus Blood RNA tubes.

This receptor was obtained from a middle-aged man with alopecia areata. Some clones in this sample may be carry-over from other donors' samples. Rearrangement joined TRBV4-2 to TRBJ2-3; 9 central bases correspond to TRBD2. This material consisted of whole blood, taken in connection with sensitization to the hapten diphenylcyclopropenone (DPC). The CDR3 in this case is CASSLSSGGGDTQYF. The DNA reads TGTGCCAGCAGCCTCAGTAGCGGGGGAGGAGATACGCAGTATTTT.